Listed here are 3 T cell receptor beta chains from one sample, sequenced in a study of blood T cell repertoires in COVID-19. Sequencing was performed with immunoSEQ multiplex PCR; in TCRdb, only in-frame clones are kept and a portion is missing. The repertoire holds about 82,000 clones, about four fifths seen once, with about 45% in the top ten. The sequenced sample consisted of peripheral blood. The source is an elderly man with acute or convalescent COVID-19.

The count of this clone is one. The chain links TRBV19 to TRBJ2-4, with a weak D call TRBD1 (6 bases). V lost 5 bases to trimming and J lost 6 bases, with 11 bases between them. This CDR3 comprises 13 residues. The germline V gene has CDR1 LNHDA and CDR2 SQIVND (reference sequence). The DNA for the CDR3 is TGTGCCAGTAGTCAGGGGTCACGAAACATTCAGTACTTC. This sequence encodes CASSQGSRNIQYF.

This chain connects TRBV11-2 to TRBJ1-5; the match to TRBD1 covers 8 bases. Germline CDR1 and CDR2: SGHAT and FQNNGV. The V segment lost 3 bases and the J segment 1 base; nucleotides outside the gene matches: 2. This CDR3 contains 15 residues. DNA of the CDR3: TGTGCCAGCAGCTTCGACAGGGGAAGCAATCAGCCCCAGCATTTT. Translated: CASSFDRGSNQPQHF.

This rearrangement joins TRBV24-1 to TRBJ2-1; TRBD2 is a possible D gene (5 bases). This CDR3 has 14 residues. Trimming took off 5 bases at V and 6 bases at J, with 13 bases between the two ends. CDR1 is KGHDR and CDR2 is SFDVKD in the germline V gene. CDR3 bases: TGTGCCACCAGTGGGAGTGGGAGAGGCAATGAGCAGTTCTTC. This gives the protein CATSGSGRGNEQFF.